This passage covers 24 T cell receptor beta chains from one sample sequenced in a study of immune evolution from preneoplasia to lung adenocarcinoma. Clones were read by immunoSEQ multiplex PCR, and TCRdb kept only the in-frame ones, dropping some. The sample holds around 1,700 clones, around 70% seen once. The sequencing sample was made of FFPE minimally invasive lung adenocarcinoma tissue. Every receptor here comes from a person between 55 and 80 years old with lung adenocarcinoma.

This rearrangement joins TRBV15 to TRBJ2-5; D is possibly TRBD1 (6 bases). Trimming cost V 0 bases and J 4 bases, with 15 bases left between them. Germline CDR1 reads LNHNV; CDR2 reads YYDKDF (reference sequence). The CDR3 spans 16 residues. CDR3: CATSRETGLFGETQYF. As DNA, the CDR3 is TGTGCCACCAGCAGAGAGACAGGCCTGTTTGGAGAGACCCAGTACTTC.

By share, this clone ranks as large. The rearrangement links TRBV5-8 to TRBJ1-1; possible D gene TRBD1, 5 bases. The CDR3 sequence is 13 residues long. V lost 2 bases and J 7 bases, leaving 12 bases between the germline ends. Per germline, CDR1 SGHTS and CDR2 YDEGEE. CDR3 DNA: TGTGCCAGCAGCTTCCGGGGAAGGGGTGAAGCTTTCTTT. Encoded protein: CASSFRGRGEAFF.

The V gene is TRBV18, the J gene TRBJ1-5; 9 bases map to TRBD1. The CDR3 is 16 amino acids. J gave up 1 base and V 2 bases, and 3 bases lay outside the gene matches. Germline CDR1 is KGHSH and CDR2 is LQKENI. CDR3: CASSPTGGVSNQPQHF. In DNA form, the CDR3 reads TGTGCCAGCTCACCAACAGGGGGCGTGAGCAATCAGCCCCAGCATTTT. The full variable domain, completed using reference TRBV18 and TRBJ1-5, is NAGVMQNPRHLVRRRGQEARLRCSPMKGHSHVYWYRQLPEEGLKFMVYLQKENIIDESGMPKERFSAEFPKEGPSILRIQQVVRGDSAAYFCASSPTGGVSNQPQHFGDGTRLSIL.

The rearrangement joins TRBV11-2 to TRBJ1-2, with D unresolved. Trimming cost V 1 base and J 4 bases, with 13 bases left between them. The CDR3 has 15 amino acids. Germline V gene data show CDR1 as SGHAT and CDR2 as FQNNGV. This CDR3 is CASSLGFAALYGYTF. CDR3 bases: TGTGCCAGCAGCTTAGGGTTCGCGGCACTCTATGGCTACACCTTC.

In this sample, this clone turned up once. This sequence joins TRBV6-1 and TRBJ1-2; 10 positions agree with TRBD1. Per the germline V gene, CDR1 is MNHNS and CDR2 is SASEGT. V gave up 4 bases and J gave up 4 bases; unmatched junction bases: 18. This CDR3 contains 19 residues. CDR3 amino acids: CASSGQGARGGRHLYGYTF. CDR3 DNA: TGTGCCAGCAGTGGACAGGGGGCGCGGGGAGGGCGGCATCTCTATGGCTACACCTTC.

CDR3 sequence: CASGLAIYNEQFF. Here the CDR3 DNA reads TGTGCCAGTGGACTAGCCATCTACAATGAGCAGTTCTTC. V gene TRBV19 combines with J gene TRBJ2-1, with 8 bases fitting TRBD2. CDR3 length: 13 amino acids. The germline gives CDR1 LNHDA, CDR2 SQIVND (reference sequence). J gave up 3 bases and V 8 bases, and 3 bases lay outside the gene matches.

This clone was detected only a few times. CDR3 protein: CASSLVGSADTQYF. The CDR3 region has the DNA TGCGCCAGCAGCTTGGTAGGGAGCGCAGATACGCAGTATTTT. The chain is built from TRBV5-1 and TRBJ2-3; D might be TRBD2 (5 bases). Trimming cost V 0 bases and J 4 bases, with 9 bases left between them. The CDR3 is made up of 14 amino acids. Germline assignment: CDR1 SGHRS and CDR2 YFSETQ. The variable domain in full, with the rest retrieved from reference TRBV5-1 and TRBJ2-3, is KAGVTQTPRYLIKTRGQQVTLSCSPISGHRSVSWYQQTPGQGLQFLFEYFSETQRNKGNFPGRFSGRQFSNSRSEMNVSTLELGDSALYLCASSLVGSADTQYFGPGTRLTVL.

The chain combines TRBV5-1 with TRBJ1-1; a possible D gene is TRBD1 (5 bases). V was trimmed by 0 bases and J by 3 bases, leaving 9 bases between them. Germline loops: CDR1 SGHRS, CDR2 YFSETQ. This CDR3 comprises 14 residues. The CDR3 DNA reads TGCGCCAGCAGCTTGGCTGGGGGGTACACTGAAGCTTTCTTT. It codes for CASSLAGGYTEAFF.

The chain links TRBV27 to TRBJ2-6, with D possibly being TRBD2 (5 bases). Deletions cut 3 bases from V and 0 bases from J, with 12 bases between. This CDR3 is built from 17 residues. Germline V gives CDR1 MNHEY, CDR2 SMNVEV (reference sequence). The CDR3 spells CASSFRRGSSGANVLTF. The DNA of the CDR3 is TGTGCCAGCAGTTTTCGCAGAGGGAGCTCTGGGGCCAACGTCCTGACTTTC.

This clone showed up just once. The chain joins TRBV4-1 to TRBJ2-1, with D possibly being TRBD1 (6 bases). The CDR3 has 12 residues. The V end was cut by 3 bases, the J end by 10 bases, with 10 bases between. CDR1 and CDR2 (germline): MGHRA, YSYEKL. Written as DNA, the CDR3 is TGCGCCAGCAGCCACTCCGGGACAGAGCAGTTCTTC. Translating it yields CASSHSGTEQFF.

The chain carries TRBV4-3 and TRBJ2-5; 9 positions match TRBD2. The V gene end was trimmed by 1 base and the J gene end by 5 bases; junction bases not matched to a gene: 8. The CDR3 length is 16 residues. Germline CDR1 is LGHNA and CDR2 is YSLEER. The CDR3 reads CASSQGESGGWETQYF. CDR3 in DNA: TGCGCCAGCAGCCAAGGGGAAAGCGGGGGGTGGGAGACCCAGTACTTC.

The genes are TRBV27 and TRBJ1-2; possible D gene TRBD1, 5 bases. Germline V CDR1 and CDR2: MNHEY, SMNVEV (reference sequence). Trimming left V 2 bases short and J 4 bases short, with 11 bases between. The CDR3 is 14 amino acids. CDR3 in amino acids: CASSLNEGTYGYTF. CDR3 nucleotide sequence: TGTGCCAGCAGTTTAAACGAGGGGACCTATGGCTACACCTTC.

This clone has more than one count but fewer than ten. The rearrangement uses TRBV30 and TRBJ1-1, with D possibly TRBD1 on 6 matching bases. Germline CDR1 GTSNPN, CDR2 SVGIG (reference sequence). The CDR3 is 15 amino acids. The V gene lost 3 bases and the J gene lost 2 bases, with 16 bases spanning the gap. The CDR3 spells CAWSPTGQRNTEAFF. The CDR3 nucleotides are TGTGCCTGGAGCCCTACCGGACAGCGAAACACTGAAGCTTTCTTT.

The chain has TRBV9 and TRBJ2-1; 7 bases align to TRBD1. Per the germline V gene, CDR1 is SGDLS and CDR2 is YYNGEE. CDR3 size: 16 residues. J was trimmed by 8 bases and V by 3 bases; bases with no gene match: 14. In DNA, the CDR3 is TGTGCCAGCAGCGGAGGGGGTCGACAGGGTGGGGATGAGCAGTTCTTC. It is translated as CASSGGGRQGGDEQFF.

This chain uses TRBV5-6 with TRBJ2-7; 8 bases line up with TRBD2. The CDR3 is made up of 18 amino acids. CDR1 and CDR2 (germline): SGHDT, YYEEEE. Trimming took 0 bases from V and 5 from J; bases not matched to a gene: 16. The CDR3 sequence: CASSLEVGGGLTVHEQYF. The CDR3 DNA is TGTGCCAGCAGCTTGGAGGTGGGCGGGGGGCTTACTGTCCACGAGCAGTACTTC.

This clone occurred a few times. The chain has TRBV19 and TRBJ2-1; weak D call: TRBD1 (6 bases). Germline CDR1 reads LNHDA; CDR2 reads SQIVND (reference sequence). The CDR3 sequence is 14 residues long. Deletions cut 6 bases from V and 4 bases from J, with 13 bases between. The CDR3 sequence: CASRQGSGYNEQFF. In DNA, the CDR3 is TGTGCCAGTAGACAGGGATCGGGGTACAATGAGCAGTTCTTC.

V and J are TRBV18 and TRBJ2-6; 9 bases agree with TRBD2. CDR3 size: 22 residues. J lost 0 bases, V lost 0 bases, and 15 bases had no gene match. Germline loops: CDR1 KGHSH, CDR2 LQKENI. The CDR3 protein is CASSPPSGRGGPTSSGANVLTF. The CDR3 DNA sequence: TGTGCCAGCTCACCACCGAGCGGGCGGGGGGGCCCTACTAGCTCTGGGGCCAACGTCCTGACTTTC.

This chain joins TRBV27 and TRBJ2-1; possibly TRBD1 for D (5 bases). This CDR3 is 16 amino acids long. CDR1 and CDR2 (germline): MNHEY, SMNVEV (reference sequence). Trimming cost V 5 bases and J 0 bases, with 14 bases left between them. CDR3 sequence: CASSPQAFSSYNEQFF. The CDR3 region has the DNA TGTGCCAGCAGTCCACAGGCTTTCAGCTCCTACAATGAGCAGTTCTTC.

This chain uses TRBV10-2 with TRBJ1-2; no firm D call. Germline CDR1 is WSHSY and CDR2 is SAAADI. Trimming took 3 bases from V and 6 from J, leaving 11 bases between them. The CDR3 totals 13 residues. CDR3 sequence: CASSESRSDGYTF. The CDR3 region has the DNA TGCGCCAGCAGTGAATCCCGGAGCGATGGCTACACCTTC.

This clone has just a few counts. The gene calls are TRBV28 and TRBJ2-7; D is possibly TRBD1 or TRBD2 (5 bases each). Per the germline V gene, CDR1 is MDHEN and CDR2 is SYDVKM. Trimming left V 2 bases short and J 1 base short, with 6 bases between. This CDR3 is built from 13 residues. The CDR3 region is CASSLGGSYEQYF. Here the CDR3 DNA reads TGTGCCAGCAGTTTAGGGGGATCCTACGAGCAGTACTTC.

This chain uses TRBV2 with TRBJ2-7; a weak D match, TRBD1 (6 bases). CDR1 SNHLY and CDR2 FYNNEI come from the germline V gene. There are 13 residues in the CDR3. V was cut by 6 bases and J by 2 bases, with 11 bases left in between. The CDR3 DNA reads TGTGCCAGCAGGAGACCAGGGGCCTACGAGCAGTACTTC. Protein product: CASRRPGAYEQYF.

A few counts support this clone. The chain has TRBV29-1 and TRBJ1-2; D is ambiguous. CDR1 is SQVTM and CDR2 is ANQGSEA in the germline V gene. The CDR3 covers 17 residues. V shed 6 bases and J shed 8 bases, with 31 bases lying between them. CDR3 region: CSVLPDWMQANQEGYTF. CDR3 bases: TGCAGCGTCCTGCCCGATTGGATGCAGGCGAACCAGGAGGGCTACACCTTC.

This chain uses TRBV6-1 with TRBJ1-1; D gene unclear. The germline gives CDR1 MNHNS, CDR2 SASEGT. The CDR3 consists of 13 residues. The V end was cut by 10 bases, the J end by 2 bases, with 14 bases between. The CDR3: CATILGGNTEAFF. The CDR3 DNA is TGTGCCACCATTTTAGGAGGAAACACTGAAGCTTTCTTT.

This chain uses TRBV7-2 with TRBJ2-3; 11 bases align to TRBD2. The CDR3 is 16 residues long. Trimming took 1 base from V and 6 from J; bases not matched to a gene: 6. CDR1 is SGHTA, CDR2 FQGNSA, per germline. CDR3 sequence (DNA): TGTGCCAGCAGCTTAGTAGCGGGGGGGCCGTTTGATACGCAGTATTTT. Its protein product is CASSLVAGGPFDTQYF.